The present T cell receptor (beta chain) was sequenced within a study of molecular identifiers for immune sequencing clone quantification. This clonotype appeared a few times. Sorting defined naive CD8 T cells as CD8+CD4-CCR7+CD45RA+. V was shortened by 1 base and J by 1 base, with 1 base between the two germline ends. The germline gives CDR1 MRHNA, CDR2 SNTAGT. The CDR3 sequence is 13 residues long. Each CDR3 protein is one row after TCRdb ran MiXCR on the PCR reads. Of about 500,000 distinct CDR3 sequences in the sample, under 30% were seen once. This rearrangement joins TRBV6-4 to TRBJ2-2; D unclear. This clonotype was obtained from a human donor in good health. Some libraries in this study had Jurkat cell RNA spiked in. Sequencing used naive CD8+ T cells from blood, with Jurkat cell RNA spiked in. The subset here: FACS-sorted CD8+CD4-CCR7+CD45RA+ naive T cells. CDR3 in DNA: TGTGCCAGCAGTGACTGGAACACCGGGGAGCTGTTTTTT. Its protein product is CASSDWNTGELFF.